This TCR beta chain stems from a study of shared clonotypes between healthy human individuals. The V end lost 0 bases, the J end lost 0 bases, and 13 bases lay between the germline ends. The CDR3 loop spans 17 amino acids. Germline V CDR1 and CDR2: LNHNV, YYDKDF (reference sequence). Naive CD8 cells were CD45RO-negative, positively selected for CCR7, excluding terminally differentiated effector memory CD45RA+ cells. This table comes from immunoSEQ multiplex PCR, and its TCRdb copy is limited to in-frame clones, with some not included. The repertoire has hundreds of thousands of clones, around 96% of them found once; the top ten carry 0.095% to 0.14%. This clone was observed once.

Input material: naive CD8+ T cells sorted from blood. The rearrangement uses TRBV15 and TRBJ2-3; tentative D call: TRBD2 (5 bases). This TCR derives from a woman in her 30s in good health. The CDR3 bases are TGTGCCACCAGCAGAGATATTCGGGATTGGAGCACAGATACGCAGTATTTT. Translated, it gives CATSRDIRDWSTDTQYF.